A single sample is the source of the 20 T cell receptor beta chains below, sequenced in a study of cytomegalovirus exposure and HLA in healthy donors. The PCR used 60 Vbeta and 13 Jbeta primers. Only in-frame clones appear in the TCRdb table, and some are missing; sequencing was by immunoSEQ multiplex PCR. The sample includes 100,000 to 150,000 clones, roughly four fifths of them seen just once. Sequencing used PBMCs. Receptor source: a woman aged 50 to 60 in good health and CMV-seropositive.

The chain recombines TRBV29-1 with TRBJ1-2, with a possible D match to TRBD1 (5 bases). The CDR3 is made up of 13 amino acids. V lost 1 base and J 8 bases, leaving 14 bases between the germline ends. Per the germline V gene, CDR1 is SQVTM and CDR2 is ANQGSEA. The CDR3 nucleotides are TGCAGCGTTGAAGCCCAGGGTGTAGGGGGCTACACCTTC. Translated, it gives CSVEAQGVGGYTF.

The rearrangement links TRBV5-4 to TRBJ1-1, with D tentatively TRBD1 (5 bases). V dropped 3 bases and J dropped 4 bases, with 16 bases sitting between them. Germline lookup yields CDR1 SGHNT and CDR2 YYREEE (reference sequence). The CDR3 length is 15 residues. The DNA for the CDR3 is TGTGCCAGCAGCTCTGGGGGAGGGACCCTCACTGAAGCTTTCTTT. This gives the protein CASSSGGGTLTEAFF. The variable domain in full, completed from reference TRBV5-4 and TRBJ1-1, reads ETGVTQSPTHLIKTRGQQVTLRCSSQSGHNTVSWYQQALGQGPQFIFQYYREEENGRGNFPPRFSGLQFPNYSSELNVNALELDDSALYLCASSSGGGTLTEAFFGQGTRLTVV.

The chain carries TRBV7-9 and TRBJ1-1; unclear D gene. V lost 1 base, J lost 10 bases, and 16 bases lay in between. The CDR3 length is 14 residues. CDR1 and CDR2 from the germline V gene are SEHNR and FQNEAQ (reference sequence). In DNA form, the CDR3 reads TGTGCCAGCAGCTTAGACTCCACCCCACGTGGAGCTTTCTTT. Translated, it gives CASSLDSTPRGAFF.

The V and J genes are TRBV5-1 and TRBJ2-1; 7 positions agree with TRBD1. Germline CDR1 reads SGHRS; CDR2 reads YFSETQ. The J segment lost 4 bases and the V segment lost 0 bases, leaving 4 bases of the junction unmatched. CDR3 size: 15 residues. The CDR3 DNA sequence: TGCGCCAGCAGCTTGGTCGGGACAGCATACAATGAGCAGTTCTTC. Amino acids: CASSLVGTAYNEQFF.

This chain links TRBV11-3 with TRBJ1-4; D is uncertain. Germline CDR1 SGHNT, CDR2 YENEEA. This CDR3 is built from 14 residues. V lost 5 bases to trimming and J lost 3 bases, with 10 bases between them. CDR3 sequence (DNA): TGTGCCAGCAGCCCCCGGTGGTCTAATGAAAAACTGTTTTTT. This codes for CASSPRWSNEKLFF. Combining the CDR3 with reference TRBV11-3 and TRBJ1-4 gives the whole variable domain EAGVVQSPRYKIIEKKQPVAFWCNPISGHNTLYWYLQNLGQGPELLIRYENEEAVDDSQLPKDRFSAERLKGVDSTLKIQPAELGDSAVYLCASSPRWSNEKLFFGSGTQLSVL.

The chain is built from TRBV2 and TRBJ1-4; D is unresolved. Germline lookup yields CDR1 SNHLY and CDR2 FYNNEI. CDR3 size: 15 residues. Trimming shortened V by 7 bases and J by 7 bases, and 19 bases separated the two germline ends. The CDR3 DNA reads as TGTGCCAGCACCAGTACCGGGAAGCGAGGTGAAAAACTGTTTTTT. It translates to CASTSTGKRGEKLFF.

The chain recombines TRBV29-1 with TRBJ1-3; weak D call: TRBD1 (5 bases). The germline V gene encodes CDR1 SQVTM and CDR2 ANQGSEA. Trimming cost V 0 bases and J 6 bases, with 6 bases left between them. This CDR3 has 12 residues. CDR3 sequence: CSVEEGANTIYF. The CDR3 nucleotides read TGCAGCGTTGAAGAAGGGGCAAACACCATATATTTT.

CDR3 amino acids: CASSPHRGQGMNTEAFF. CDR3 DNA sequence: TGCGCCAGCAGCCCCCACAGGGGGCAAGGGATGAACACTGAAGCTTTCTTT. The chain links TRBV5-1 to TRBJ1-1; the match to TRBD1 covers 9 bases. Trimming took 4 bases from V and 0 from J; bases not matched to a gene: 10. Looked up from germline, CDR1 is SGHRS and CDR2 is YFSETQ. The length of the CDR3 is 17 residues.

The chain links TRBV6-5 to TRBJ2-7; 7 positions agree with TRBD1. V lost 5 bases to trimming and J lost 3 bases; unmatched junction nucleotides: 10. The CDR3 sequence is 15 residues long. From germline, CDR1 is MNHEY and CDR2 SVGAGI. The CDR3, as DNA: TGTGCCAGCAGTGCCGGGACAGCCGGCTTCTACGAGCAGTACTTC. Translated, it gives CASSAGTAGFYEQYF.

The CDR3 bases are TGCGCCAGCAATTTCGGGGATGGTACTGAAAAACTGTTTTTT. It codes for CASNFGDGTEKLFF. J is TRBJ1-4 and V is TRBV5-1; no firm D call. The CDR3 consists of 14 residues. V lost 6 bases and J lost 7, with 16 bases in between. The germline V gene has CDR1 SGHRS and CDR2 YFSETQ.

The chain links TRBV6-5 to TRBJ2-5; 8 nucleotides match TRBD1. Trimming removed 6 bases from V and 2 bases from J; junction bases left unmatched: 2. The germline gives CDR1 MNHEY, CDR2 SVGAGI. This CDR3 is built from 13 residues. The CDR3 here is CASRQGAQETQYF. The CDR3 DNA sequence: TGTGCCAGCAGGCAGGGGGCTCAAGAGACCCAGTACTTC.

The V call is TRBV6-5, the J call TRBJ2-1, with 9 bases that match TRBD2. Germline V gives CDR1 MNHEY, CDR2 SVGAGI. With V trimmed by 4 bases and J by 6 bases, 10 bases remained unmatched. This CDR3 has 16 amino acids. CDR3 in DNA: TGTGCCAGCAGTTCGCTGCCGGGACTAGCACCCAATGAGCAGTTCTTC. It specifies CASSSLPGLAPNEQFF.

The rearrangement joins TRBV10-3 to TRBJ2-5; TRBD2 aligns across 7 bases. Per germline, CDR1 ENHRY and CDR2 SYGVKD. CDR3 length: 13 residues. V shed 11 bases, J shed 2 bases, and the junction held 8 bases outside the gene matches. CDR3 in DNA: TGTGCCGTCTCGGCCGGGGGGCAAGAGACCCAGTACTTC. It encodes CAVSAGGQETQYF.

The chain combines TRBV4-2 with TRBJ2-3; 11 nucleotides align to TRBD2. With V trimmed by 4 bases and J by 3 bases, 6 bases remained unmatched. The CDR3 runs to 16 residues. The germline CDR1 and CDR2 sequences are LGHNA and YNFKEQ. The CDR3 DNA reads as TGTGCCAGCAGCCCGTCGACTAGCGGGGAGACAGATACGCAGTATTTT. Its translation is CASSPSTSGETDTQYF.

The chain is built from TRBV6-5 and TRBJ2-7; 8 bases are a match to TRBD2. The length of the CDR3 is 14 residues. Looked up from germline, CDR1 is MNHEY and CDR2 is SVGAGI. J lost 5 bases, V lost 5 bases, and 8 bases had no gene match. The CDR3 protein is CASSLSGGRHEQYF. CDR3 DNA: TGTGCCAGCAGTCTAAGCGGGGGCCGCCACGAGCAGTACTTC.

V is TRBV5-1 and J is TRBJ1-1; 11 bases map to TRBD1. The V gene's germline CDR1 is SGHRS and CDR2 YFSETQ. The CDR3 totals 14 residues. With 0 bases clipped from V and 5 bases from J, the junction kept 0 bases outside the gene matches. The CDR3: CASSLGDRGTEAFF. The CDR3 nucleotides are TGCGCCAGCAGCTTGGGGGACAGGGGGACTGAAGCTTTCTTT.

The chain carries TRBV6-5 and TRBJ1-2; unclear D gene. There are 12 residues in the CDR3. Trimming cost V 4 bases and J 8 bases, with 11 bases left between them. Germline V gene sequence: CDR1 MNHEY, CDR2 SVGAGI. The CDR3 spells CASSSLSRGYTF. CDR3 DNA sequence: TGTGCCAGCAGTTCTCTCTCTAGGGGCTACACCTTC.

This clone was recorded a few times. The chain employs TRBV7-9 and TRBJ1-3; D uncertain. The CDR3 contains 15 residues. The germline gives CDR1 SEHNR, CDR2 FQNEAQ (reference sequence). Trimming shortened V by 5 bases and J by 0 bases, and 11 bases separated the two germline ends. This chain's CDR3 is CASSRAGVSGNTIYF. The CDR3 nucleotides are TGTGCCAGCAGCCGGGCGGGCGTCTCTGGAAACACCATATATTTT.

The rearrangement joins TRBV25-1 to TRBJ2-5; possible D gene TRBD2, 5 bases. V was shortened by 2 bases and J by 7 bases, with 20 bases between the two germline ends. This CDR3 has 16 amino acids. Germline CDR1 MGHDK, CDR2 SYGVNS. The CDR3 region is CASSESNGGRAGTQYF. The DNA for the CDR3 is TGTGCCAGCAGTGAAAGCAACGGCGGGCGCGCGGGGACCCAGTACTTC.

The CDR3 here is CAISPDRSEQFF. The DNA for the CDR3 is TGTGCCATCAGTCCGGACAGGTCTGAGCAGTTCTTC. The chain combines TRBV10-3 with TRBJ2-1; 7 bases are shared with TRBD1. The CDR3 consists of 12 residues. V lost 5 bases to trimming and J lost 9 bases; unmatched junction nucleotides: 4. CDR1 and CDR2 from the germline V gene are ENHRY and SYGVKD.